This T cell receptor (beta chain) was sequenced for a study of blood T cell repertoires in COVID-19. In the original analysis: By means of reference gene primer amplification, nucleated cell counts were estimated. Using immunoSEQ multiplex PCR, the repertoire was profiled, and TCRdb retains in-frame clones only, with some absent. V, J and clone size reflect that table, while D and trimming were determined from the DNA. Of some 370,000 clones detected, roughly four fifths appear once; the ten largest clones hold about 4.9%. CDR3 length: 13 residues. Per the germline V gene, CDR1 is SGHNT and CDR2 is YYREEE (reference sequence). V was cut by 3 bases and J by 1 base, with 7 bases left in between. Participant age was roughly 18 to 100 years, and participants resided in about two dozen US areas. Categorization into cohorts depended on clinical history that participants reported. The recovered donors of Cohort 3 showed two negative PCRs, clearance, or symptom resolution.

The chain carries TRBV5-4 and TRBJ1-2; no definite D call. The receptor's source is a woman in her forties or fifties who had recovered from COVID-19. Sequencing was carried out using PBMCs or T cells enriched from blood (not recorded which). CDR3 DNA sequence: TGTGCCAGCAGCTCTGTCCTTAACTATGGCTACACCTTC. Protein product: CASSSVLNYGYTF.